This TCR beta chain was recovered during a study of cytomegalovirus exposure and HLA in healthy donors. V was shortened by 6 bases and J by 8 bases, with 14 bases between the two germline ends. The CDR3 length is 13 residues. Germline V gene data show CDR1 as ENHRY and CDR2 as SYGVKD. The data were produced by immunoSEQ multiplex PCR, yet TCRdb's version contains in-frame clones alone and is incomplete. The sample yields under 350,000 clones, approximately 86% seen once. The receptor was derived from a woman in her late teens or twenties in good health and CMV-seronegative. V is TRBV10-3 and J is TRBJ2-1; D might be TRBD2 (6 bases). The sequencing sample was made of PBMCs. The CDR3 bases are TGTGCCATCAGCACGAGCGGGCGGGATGAGCAGTTCTTC. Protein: CAISTSGRDEQFF.